This T cell receptor beta chain was sequenced for a study of cytomegalovirus exposure and HLA in healthy donors. Amplification used 60 Vbeta primers and 13 Jbeta primers. The table came from immunoSEQ multiplex PCR; TCRdb's copy has only in-frame clones and leaves some out. Of 65,000 to 90,000 clones in the sample, approximately 79% are singletons; the top ten hold 2.5%. Losses at the gene ends were 4 bases for V and 1 base for J; bases not matched to a gene: 7. This CDR3 contains 15 residues. Germline V gene lookup returns CDR1 SGHRS and CDR2 YFSETQ. Source material: PBMCs. The sequence derives from a man aged 30 to 45 in good health and CMV-seronegative. The rearrangement uses TRBV5-1 and TRBJ1-1; TRBD1 agrees at 7 bases. Here the CDR3 reads CASSPRQGQNTEAFF. CDR3 coding DNA: TGCGCCAGCAGCCCGCGACAGGGACAGAACACTGAAGCTTTCTTT.